This section outlines one T cell receptor (beta chain) sequence together with its context. Antigen unknown. The sample comes from a study of post-analysis software for immune sequencing data. Study as a whole: Courses of disease covered relapsing-remitting, secondary progressive and progressive-relapsing multiple sclerosis.

Whole-study results and caveats: Controls significantly exceeded multiple sclerosis patients in normalized Chao1 diversity. Patients used about 5 TRBV segments, including TRBV5-6, TRBV5-1 and TRBV20-1, more often than controls.

Unique molecular identifiers tagged the TCR beta cDNA libraries. TCRdb analysed the PCR reads with MiXCR anew, one entry per CDR3 protein. This sample has 400,000 to 500,000 distinct CDR3 sequences, with 30% to 40% found just once. The CDR3 is made up of 15 amino acids. V lost 7 bases and J 4 bases, leaving 18 bases between the germline ends. Per germline, CDR1 MNHEY and CDR2 SMNVEV (reference sequence). The chain links TRBV27 to TRBJ2-3, with a weak D call TRBD2 (5 bases). The TCR sequence derives from a girl aged 2-10 years with multiple sclerosis. Material: blood. In nucleotides, the CDR3 is TGTGCCAGCACCCTAGGGTCGATCGGGGCAGATACGCAGTATTTT. The encoded protein is CASTLGSIGADTQYF.